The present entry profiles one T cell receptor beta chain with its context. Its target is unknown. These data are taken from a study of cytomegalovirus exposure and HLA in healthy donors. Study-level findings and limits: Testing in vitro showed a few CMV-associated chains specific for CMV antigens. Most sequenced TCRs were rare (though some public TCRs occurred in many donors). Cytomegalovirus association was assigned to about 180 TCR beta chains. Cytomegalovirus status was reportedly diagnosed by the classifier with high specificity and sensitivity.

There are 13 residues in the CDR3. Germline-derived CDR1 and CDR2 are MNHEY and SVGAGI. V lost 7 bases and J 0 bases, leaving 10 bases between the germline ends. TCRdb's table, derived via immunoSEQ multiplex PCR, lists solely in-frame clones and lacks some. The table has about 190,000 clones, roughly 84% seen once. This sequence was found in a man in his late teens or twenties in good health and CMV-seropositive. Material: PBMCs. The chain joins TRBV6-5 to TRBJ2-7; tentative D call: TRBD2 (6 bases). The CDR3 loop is CASTEEGSYEQYF. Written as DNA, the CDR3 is TGTGCCAGCACGGAGGAGGGCTCCTACGAGCAGTACTTC.